The T cell receptor beta chain under discussion was sequenced for a study of sequential checkpoint blockade in melanoma. Using immunoSEQ multiplex PCR, the repertoire was profiled, and TCRdb retains in-frame clones only, with some absent. The data show 25,000 to 30,000 clones, 75% to 85% seen once. The CDR3 runs 15 residues. Germline CDR1 MGHRA, CDR2 YSYEKL. V lost 4 bases to trimming and J lost 2 bases, with 12 bases between them. The treatment: randomized to nivolumab then ipilimumab (arm A) or the reverse (arm B). DNA-damaging chemotherapy had not been given to any patient beforehand. Sorted cells were live CD3+CD8+, lacking CD19 and CD56, from PBMCs.

The sample in question was CD8+ T cells sorted from blood (inferred from file names), obtained from a patient given nivolumab and ipilimumab in sequence. The origin of this receptor is a human donor with melanoma. The J gene is TRBJ1-3, the V gene TRBV4-1; D possibly corresponds to TRBD1 (6 bases). The CDR3 protein is CASSLTWGPGNTIYF. The CDR3 DNA sequence: TGCGCCAGCAGCCTAACTTGGGGGCCTGGAAACACCATATATTTT.